Following are 4 T cell receptor beta chains from one sample sequenced in a study of cytomegalovirus exposure and HLA in healthy donors (dated by TCRdb to between 2016 and 2019). Libraries came from the immunoSEQ multiplex PCR assay. A mixture of 60 forward primers for TCR Vbeta segments and 13 reverse primers for TCR Jbeta segments was used in the multiplex PCR. This immuneACCESS table, as held by TCRdb, lists in-frame sequences with V and J called but not all clones. Of the missing ones, under half trace to an unresolved V gene in checked studies; the others have no known cause. The sample table contains fewer than 200,000 clones; only one count was recorded for around 68% of them. The leading ten clones occupy less than 3.5% of the sample. Input material: PBMCs. The receptors originated from a middle-aged woman in good health and CMV-seropositive.

CDR3 in amino acids: CASRSGQTYSYEQYF. Here the CDR3 DNA reads TGTGCCAGCAGATCGGGACAGACCTACTCCTACGAGCAGTACTTC. The rearrangement links TRBV2 to TRBJ2-7; TRBD1 matches 7 bases. Per the germline V gene, CDR1 is SNHLY and CDR2 is FYNNEI. V was pared by 6 bases and J by 0 bases, with 8 bases of the junction left unmatched. This CDR3 region has 15 residues.

This chain uses TRBV7-6 with TRBJ2-6; TRBD1 agrees at 10 bases. V was clipped by 5 bases and J by 1 base; unmatched bases: 11. The CDR3 runs to 19 residues. From germline, CDR1 is SGHVS and CDR2 FNYEAQ. This CDR3 reads CASSIRDRGLGSGANVLTF. DNA for the CDR3: TGTGCCAGCAGCATCCGGGACAGGGGCCTCGGGTCTGGGGCCAACGTCCTGACTTTC. Based on the CDR3 plus reference TRBV7-6 and TRBJ2-6, the full variable domain is GAGVSQSPRYKVTKRGQDVALRCDPISGHVSLYWYRQALGQGPEFLTYFNYEAQQDKSGLPNDRFSAERPEGSISTLTIQRTEQRDSAMYRCASSIRDRGLGSGANVLTFGAGSRLTVL.

The table lists this clone with a few counts. The gene calls are TRBV9 and TRBJ2-5; D may be TRBD2 (7 bases). Germline lookup yields CDR1 SGDLS and CDR2 YYNGEE. With 4 bases removed from V and 5 bases from J, the gap between germline ends came to 21 bases. CDR3 length: 16 amino acids. The CDR3 loop reads CASSRGAGRFTETQYF. DNA of the CDR3: TGTGCCAGCAGCCGGGGGGCGGGAAGATTTACGGAGACCCAGTACTTC.

The chain couples TRBV7-6 to TRBJ2-5; no reliable D call. V lost 5 bases and J 5 bases, leaving 9 bases between the germline ends. The CDR3 spans 12 residues. Germline-derived CDR1 and CDR2 are SGHVS and FNYEAQ. CDR3: CASSATRETQYF. The CDR3 nucleotides read TGTGCCAGCAGCGCCACTCGGGAGACCCAGTACTTC.